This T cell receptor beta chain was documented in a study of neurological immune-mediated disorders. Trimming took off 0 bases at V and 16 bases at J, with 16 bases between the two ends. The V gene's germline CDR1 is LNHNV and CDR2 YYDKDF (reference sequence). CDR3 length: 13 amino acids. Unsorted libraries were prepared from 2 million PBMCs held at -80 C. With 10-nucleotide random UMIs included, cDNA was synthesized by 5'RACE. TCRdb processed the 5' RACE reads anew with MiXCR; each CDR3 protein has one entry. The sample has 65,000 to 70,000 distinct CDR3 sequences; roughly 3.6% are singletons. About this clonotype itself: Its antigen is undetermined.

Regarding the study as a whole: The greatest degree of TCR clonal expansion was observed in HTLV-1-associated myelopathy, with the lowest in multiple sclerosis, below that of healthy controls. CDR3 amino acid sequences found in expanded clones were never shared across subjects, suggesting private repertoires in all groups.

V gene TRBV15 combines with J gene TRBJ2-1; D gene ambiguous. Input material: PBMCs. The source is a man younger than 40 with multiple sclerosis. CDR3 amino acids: CATSRDNAAWEFF. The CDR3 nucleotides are TGTGCCACCAGCAGAGATAACGCCGCGTGGGAATTCTTC.